These 9 T cell receptor beta chains share one sample of origin, sequenced in a study of shared clonotypes between healthy human individuals. Assay used: immunoSEQ multiplex PCR; TCRdb lists only in-frame clones, some missing. The data contain about 750,000 clones, nearly 95% of them seen just once; the ten biggest clones take up 20% to 30%. The naive CD8 fraction comprised CD45RO-negative cells positively selected for CCR7 and excluded terminally differentiated effector memory CD45RA+ cells. The sequenced sample was naive CD8+ T cells sorted from blood. The receptors originated from a man aged 25 to 45 in good health.

Details on this clone: A read error may account for a junction end that differs from germline. This chain connects TRBV6-1 to TRBJ2-3; 7 positions match TRBD1. CDR1 MNHNS and CDR2 SASEGT come from the germline V gene. The CDR3 sequence is 13 residues long. The CDR3 is CATSTGSTDTQYF. CDR3 DNA: TGTGCCACTTCGACAGGGAGCACGGATACGCAGTATTTT.

Comment on this clone: Different DNA sequences within this sample yield the same CDR3. V usage is TRBV6-5 and J usage is TRBJ1-5; 10 bases line up with TRBD1. J was trimmed by 5 bases and V by 4 bases; bases with no gene match: 2. The CDR3 has 14 residues. Germline-derived CDR1 and CDR2 are MNHEY and SVGAGI. This chain's CDR3 is CASSSGQGYQPQHF. CDR3 in DNA: TGTGCCAGCAGTTCGGGACAGGGGTATCAGCCCCAGCATTTT.

This chain uses TRBV7-6 with TRBJ2-7, with 10 bases matching TRBD2. The V segment lost 4 bases and the J segment 5 bases; nucleotides outside the gene matches: 11. The CDR3 length is 16 residues. Per the germline V gene, CDR1 is SGHVS and CDR2 is FNYEAQ. In nucleotides, the CDR3 is TGTGCCAGCAGCTCCCTAAGGACTAGCGGAGGTAACGAGCAGTACTTC. It codes for CASSSLRTSGGNEQYF.

This chain links TRBV7-8 with TRBJ2-3; 9 bases fit TRBD2. The trim removed 6 bases at V and 0 bases at J, leaving 7 bases unmatched. The CDR3 runs to 16 residues. The V gene's germline CDR1 is SGHVS and CDR2 FQNEAQ. CDR3 loop: CASRGEREVSTDTQYF. The CDR3 DNA is TGTGCCAGCAGGGGGGAGCGGGAGGTCAGCACAGATACGCAGTATTTT.

This chain uses TRBV29-1 with TRBJ2-1; D ambiguous. The CDR3 length is 13 residues. Between the trimmed V and J ends, which lost 5 bases and 3 bases, there was a span of 11 bases. In germline, CDR1 is SQVTM, CDR2 ANQGSEA. CDR3 in DNA: TGCAGCGTTCCCAAGACGATCTACAATGAGCAGTTCTTC. As protein: CSVPKTIYNEQFF.

The rearrangement links TRBV7-9 to TRBJ2-2, with D possibly being TRBD1 (5 bases). Germline CDR1 reads SEHNR; CDR2 reads FQNEAQ (reference sequence). This CDR3 contains 16 residues. The V and J ends lost 5 bases and 4 bases respectively, with 17 bases between them. This chain's CDR3 is CASSIRHGAATGELFF. CDR3 DNA: TGTGCCAGCAGCATAAGACATGGGGCGGCCACCGGGGAGCTGTTTTTT. The full variable domain, its missing parts supplied by reference TRBV7-9 and TRBJ2-2, is DTGVSQNPRHKITKRGQNVTFRCDPISEHNRLYWYRQTLGQGPEFLTYFQNEAQLEKSRLLSDRFSAERPKGSFSTLEIQRTEQGDSAMYLCASSIRHGAATGELFFGEGSRLTVL.

This CDR3 reads CASSISWEQYF. DNA of the CDR3: TGTGCCAGCAGCATTTCGTGGGAGCAGTACTTC. This chain links TRBV7-9 with TRBJ2-7; D is unclear. The CDR3 contains 11 residues. Germline lookup yields CDR1 SEHNR and CDR2 FQNEAQ (reference sequence). Trimming pared 5 bases from V and 7 bases from J, leaving 9 bases between.

In its sample, this clone was seen once. Other nucleotide sequences from this sample produce the same CDR3. This chain joins TRBV5-1 and TRBJ2-7; 8 nucleotides agree with TRBD1. J lost 4 bases, V lost 0 bases, and 0 bases had no gene match. The CDR3 covers 13 residues. Germline V CDR1 and CDR2: SGHRS, YFSETQ. The CDR3 region is CASSLDRGYEQYF. In nucleotides, the CDR3 is TGCGCCAGCAGCTTGGACAGGGGGTACGAGCAGTACTTC.

The chain is built from TRBV7-2 and TRBJ2-3; the match to TRBD2 covers 12 bases. V trimming: 5 bases; J trimming: 8 bases; junction bases outside the gene matches: 5. Looked up from germline, CDR1 is SGHTA and CDR2 is FQGNSA. CDR3 length: 14 amino acids. This chain's CDR3 is CASSASGRAGTQYF. CDR3 DNA: TGTGCCAGCAGCGCTAGCGGGAGGGCCGGTACGCAGTATTTT.